This TCR beta chain was recovered during a study of T cell responses to AZD1222 COVID-19 vaccine. General observations from the study: Only a handful of AZD1222 recipients were seropositive at baseline. Spike regions recognized by vaccine-associated CD4 TCRs spanned the protein, led by 160-218 and 743-854.

To note about this clone: Its antigen remains unidentified.

Clones were sequenced by immunoSEQ multiplex PCR, and TCRdb holds only the in-frame ones, with some missing. In the table there are 110,000 to 150,000 clones, roughly 92% of which are singletons. CDR1 and CDR2 from the germline V gene are MGHRA and YSYEKL. V shed 4 bases, J shed 4 bases, and the junction held 11 bases outside the gene matches. The CDR3 spans 17 residues. The sample in question was peripheral blood, obtained on day 0 of AZD1222 vaccination. The chain recombines TRBV4-1 with TRBJ2-7; 12 bases line up with TRBD1. The clonotype was recovered from an adult in good health. CDR3 residues: CASSRMGTGGLYYEQYF. CDR3 nucleotides: TGCGCCAGCAGCCGGATGGGGACAGGGGGCCTTTATTACGAGCAGTACTTC.